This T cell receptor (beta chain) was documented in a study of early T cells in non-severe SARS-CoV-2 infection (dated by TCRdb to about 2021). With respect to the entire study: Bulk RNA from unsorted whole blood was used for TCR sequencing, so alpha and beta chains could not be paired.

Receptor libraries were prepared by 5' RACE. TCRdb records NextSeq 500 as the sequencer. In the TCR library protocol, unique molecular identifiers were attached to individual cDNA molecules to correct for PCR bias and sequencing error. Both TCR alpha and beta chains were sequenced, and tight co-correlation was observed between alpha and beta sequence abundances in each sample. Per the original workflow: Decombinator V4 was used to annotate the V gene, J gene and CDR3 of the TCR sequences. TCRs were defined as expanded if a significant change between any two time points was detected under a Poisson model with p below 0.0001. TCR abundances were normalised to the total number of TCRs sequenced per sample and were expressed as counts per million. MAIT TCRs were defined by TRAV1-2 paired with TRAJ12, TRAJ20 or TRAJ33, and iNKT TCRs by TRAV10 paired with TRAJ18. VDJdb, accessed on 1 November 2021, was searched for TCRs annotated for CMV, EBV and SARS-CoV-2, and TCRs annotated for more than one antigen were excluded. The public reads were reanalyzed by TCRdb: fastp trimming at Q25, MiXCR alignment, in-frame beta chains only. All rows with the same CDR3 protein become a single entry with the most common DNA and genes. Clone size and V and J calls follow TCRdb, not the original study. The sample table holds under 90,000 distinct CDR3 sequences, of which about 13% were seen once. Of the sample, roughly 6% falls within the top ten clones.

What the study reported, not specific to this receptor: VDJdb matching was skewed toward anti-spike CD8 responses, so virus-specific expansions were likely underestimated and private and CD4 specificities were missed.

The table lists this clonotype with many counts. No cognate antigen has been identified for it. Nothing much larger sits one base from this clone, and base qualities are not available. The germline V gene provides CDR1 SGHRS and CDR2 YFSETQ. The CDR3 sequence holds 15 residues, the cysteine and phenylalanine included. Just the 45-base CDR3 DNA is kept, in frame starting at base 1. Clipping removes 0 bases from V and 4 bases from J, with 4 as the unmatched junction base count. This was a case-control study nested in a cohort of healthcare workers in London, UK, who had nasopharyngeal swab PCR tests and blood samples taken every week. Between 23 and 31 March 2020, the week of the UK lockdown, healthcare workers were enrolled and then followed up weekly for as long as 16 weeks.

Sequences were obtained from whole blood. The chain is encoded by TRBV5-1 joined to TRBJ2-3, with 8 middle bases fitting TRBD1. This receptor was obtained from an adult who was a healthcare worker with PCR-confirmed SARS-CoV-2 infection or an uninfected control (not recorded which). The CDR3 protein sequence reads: CASSLVSGGADTQYF. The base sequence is TGCGCCAGCAGCTTGGTCTCAGGGGGCGCAGATACGCAGTATTTT.